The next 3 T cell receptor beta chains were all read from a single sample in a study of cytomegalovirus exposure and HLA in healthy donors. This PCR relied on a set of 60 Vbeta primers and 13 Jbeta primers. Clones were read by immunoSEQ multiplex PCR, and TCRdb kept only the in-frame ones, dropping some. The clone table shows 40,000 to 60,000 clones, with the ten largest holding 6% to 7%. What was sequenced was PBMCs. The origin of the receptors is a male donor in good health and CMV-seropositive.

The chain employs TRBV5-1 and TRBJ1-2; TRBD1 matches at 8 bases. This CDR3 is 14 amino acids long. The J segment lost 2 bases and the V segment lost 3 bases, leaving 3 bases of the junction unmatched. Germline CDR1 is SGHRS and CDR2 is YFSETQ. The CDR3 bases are TGCGCCAGCAGCTGGACAGGGTCGAACTATGGCTACACCTTC. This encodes CASSWTGSNYGYTF.

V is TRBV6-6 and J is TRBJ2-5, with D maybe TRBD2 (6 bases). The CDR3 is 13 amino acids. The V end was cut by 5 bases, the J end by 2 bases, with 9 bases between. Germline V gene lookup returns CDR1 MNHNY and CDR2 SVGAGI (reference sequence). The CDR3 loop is CASSRLGQETQYF. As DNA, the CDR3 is TGTGCCAGCAGTCGACTAGGACAAGAGACCCAGTACTTC.

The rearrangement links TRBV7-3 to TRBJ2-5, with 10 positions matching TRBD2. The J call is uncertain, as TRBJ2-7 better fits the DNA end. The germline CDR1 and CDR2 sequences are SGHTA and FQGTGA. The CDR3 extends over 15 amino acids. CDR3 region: CASSPAGGRPYEQYF. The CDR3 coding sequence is TGTGCCAGCAGCCCAGCGGGGGGGCGGCCCTACGAGCAGTACTTC.